This T cell receptor beta chain stems from a study of CD8+CD57+ T cells in acquired aplastic anemia. As for the study in general: DNA per sorted CD4+ or CD8+ sample ranged about 0.19 to 30 ug, averaging roughly 3.5 ug.

The template for TCR beta VDJ and CDR3 sequence profiling was genomic DNA. TCRdb itself ran the reads through MiXCR, one entry per CDR3 protein. The table has more than 95,000 distinct CDR3 sequences, about 40% seen once. An expansion of CD8+CD57+ cells by flow cytometry had been shown in patients chosen for sequencing. The V gene's germline CDR1 is SGHTA and CDR2 FQGNSA. Trimming removed 1 base at V and 4 bases at J, with 11 bases between. This CDR3 is built from 14 residues. This clonotype appeared many times. The specimen was sorted CD4+, CD8+, or CD8+CD57+ T cells (not recorded which) from PBMCs. The chain couples TRBV7-2 to TRBJ2-7; tentatively, D is TRBD1 (5 bases). The clonotype comes from a human donor with aplastic anemia. In nucleotides, the CDR3 is TGTGCCAGCAGCTTAGGGGCAGGGAAATACGAGCAGTACTTC. This sequence encodes CASSLGAGKYEQYF.